Presented here are 7 T cell receptor beta chains from one specimen sequenced in a study of cytomegalovirus exposure and HLA in healthy donors. Primers: 60 Vbeta forward and 13 Jbeta reverse. Profiling relied on immunoSEQ multiplex PCR, and the TCRdb table lists in-frame clones only, not all of them. The sample carries 150,000 to 200,000 clones, approximately 86% recorded once. Specimen: PBMCs. All receptors come from a woman younger than 30 in good health and CMV-seronegative.

J is TRBJ1-1 and V is TRBV29-1; 7 bases are shared with TRBD1. V trimming: 6 bases; J trimming: 10 bases; junction bases outside the gene matches: 2. Germline V gene sequence: CDR1 SQVTM, CDR2 ANQGSEA. The CDR3 consists of 9 residues. The CDR3 DNA follows: TGCAGCGTGGGACAGAGAGCTTTCTTT. Amino acid sequence: CSVGQRAFF.

J is TRBJ2-5 and V is TRBV20-1; no reliable D call. Looked up from germline, CDR1 is DFQATT and CDR2 is SNEGSKA (reference sequence). Trimming left V 5 bases short and J 4 bases short, with 8 bases between. The CDR3 is 11 amino acids. The CDR3: CSAPRLETQYF. CDR3 sequence (DNA): TGCAGTGCTCCCAGGCTAGAGACCCAGTACTTC.

V gene TRBV28 combines with J gene TRBJ2-5; perhaps TRBD1 as D (6 bases). The J call could be wrong; TRBJ2-7 is a better fit for the DNA end. CDR1 MDHEN and CDR2 SYDVKM come from the germline V gene. The CDR3 length is 16 residues. Written as DNA, the CDR3 is TGTGCCAGCAACTCACCAGGGGCTCCTTTTGCCTACGAGCAGTACTTC. It encodes CASNSPGAPFAYEQYF.

The chain has TRBV5-1 and TRBJ1-1, with D possibly being TRBD1 (5 bases). Germline V gives CDR1 SGHRS, CDR2 YFSETQ. V lost 3 bases and J 1 base, leaving 10 bases between the germline ends. This CDR3 has 14 amino acids. CDR3 DNA: TGCGCCAGCAGCTCTCAGGGCCCGAACACTGAAGCTTTCTTT. Translation gives CASSSQGPNTEAFF.

V usage is TRBV6-1 and J usage is TRBJ1-2, with D perhaps TRBD1 (5 bases). The CDR3 sequence is 14 residues long. V was shortened by 3 bases and J by 8 bases, with 16 bases between the two germline ends. The V gene's germline CDR1 is MNHNS and CDR2 SASEGT. This CDR3 is CASSDWGGEGGYTF. CDR3 DNA: TGTGCCAGCAGTGATTGGGGGGGGGAGGGAGGCTACACCTTC.

The J gene is TRBJ1-5, the V gene TRBV15, with 11 positions matching TRBD1. Per germline, CDR1 LNHNV and CDR2 YYDKDF (reference sequence). With V trimmed by 3 bases and J by 7 bases, 8 bases remained unmatched. The CDR3 is 16 amino acids. The CDR3 region is CATSRLPGQGEQPQHF. Written as DNA, the CDR3 is TGTGCCACCAGCAGGCTCCCGGGACAGGGGGAACAGCCCCAGCATTTT. Using reference TRBV15 and TRBJ1-5 for the parts outside the CDR3, the full variable domain is DAMVIQNPRYQVTQFGKPVTLSCSQTLNHNVMYWYQQKSSQAPKLLFHYYDKDFNNEADTPDNFQSRRPNTSFCFLDIRSPGLGDTAMYLCATSRLPGQGEQPQHFGDGTRLSIL.

The genes are TRBV6-1 and TRBJ2-7; D perhaps matches TRBD1 (6 bases). V lost 0 bases to trimming and J lost 3 bases, with 12 bases between them. Germline loops: CDR1 MNHNS, CDR2 SASEGT. This CDR3 is 15 amino acids long. CDR3 in amino acids: CASSEAQQGLYEQYF. The CDR3 DNA reads as TGTGCCAGCAGTGAAGCGCAACAGGGCCTCTACGAGCAGTACTTC.